These 21 T cell receptor beta chains share one sample of origin, sequenced in a study of blood T cell repertoires in COVID-19. Generated by immunoSEQ multiplex PCR, the TCRdb table keeps only in-frame clones and is missing some. This repertoire shows approximately 200,000 clones, around 83% found once; its top ten account for roughly 2.9%. Source material: peripheral blood. These receptors all come from a woman in her twenties or thirties with active or convalescent COVID-19.

J is TRBJ1-5 and V is TRBV2; tentative D call: TRBD1 (6 bases). The CDR3 runs to 14 residues. V lost 7 bases to trimming and J lost 1 base, with 11 bases between them. Germline values: CDR1 SNHLY, CDR2 FYNNEI. The CDR3: CASNLQGSNQPQHF. The CDR3 DNA reads as TGTGCCAGCAATCTACAGGGAAGCAATCAGCCCCAGCATTTT.

The chain combines TRBV5-4 with TRBJ2-5; 12 bases align to TRBD2. Germline loops: CDR1 SGHNT, CDR2 YYREEE (reference sequence). The CDR3 spans 18 residues. J lost 3 bases, V lost 0 bases, and 9 bases had no gene match. The CDR3 reads CASSLVASGREVKETQYF. CDR3 coding DNA: TGTGCCAGCAGCTTGGTGGCTAGCGGGAGGGAGGTCAAAGAGACCCAGTACTTC.

The chain couples TRBV20-1 to TRBJ1-5; the D gene is possibly TRBD1 (5 bases). Germline CDR1 is DFQATT and CDR2 is SNEGSKA (reference sequence). The CDR3 covers 15 residues. Trimming removed 3 bases from V and 1 base from J, with 13 bases in between. The CDR3, as DNA: TGCAGTGCTAGTTCTCAGGGTAGGAGCAATCAGCCCCAGCATTTT. It translates to CSASSQGRSNQPQHF.

V is TRBV24-1 and J is TRBJ2-2; possible D gene TRBD2, 6 bases. Trimming removed 9 bases from V and 7 bases from J, with 14 bases in between. The CDR3 totals 13 residues. Germline assignment: CDR1 KGHDR and CDR2 SFDVKD. CDR3 in amino acids: CATSPGVGGELFF. The CDR3 coding sequence is TGTGCCACCTCCCCGGGAGTGGGCGGGGAGCTGTTTTTT.

V is TRBV5-6 and J is TRBJ2-1, with D possibly being TRBD1 (5 bases). The CDR3 is 13 residues long. Germline V CDR1 and CDR2: SGHDT, YYEEEE. Trimming removed 3 bases from V and 7 bases from J, with 11 bases in between. Here the CDR3 DNA reads TGTGCCAGCAGCTCAGGGTTTCCAAATGAGCAGTTCTTC. The encoded protein is CASSSGFPNEQFF. The full variable domain, completed using reference TRBV5-6 and TRBJ2-1, is DAGVTQSPTHLIKTRGQQVTLRCSPKSGHDTVSWYQQALGQGPQFIFQYYEEEERQRGNFPDRFSGHQFPNYSSELNVNALLLGDSALYLCASSSGFPNEQFFGPGTRLTVL.

The chain has TRBV7-2 and TRBJ1-5; 9 nucleotides align to TRBD1. The germline V gene encodes CDR1 SGHTA and CDR2 FQGNSA. This CDR3 region has 17 residues. With 5 bases clipped from V and 3 bases from J, the junction kept 11 bases outside the gene matches. The CDR3 DNA is TGTGCCAGCAGCGACCGTCCCGGGACAGGGTTCAATCAGCCCCAGCATTTT. It specifies CASSDRPGTGFNQPQHF.

This clone came up once. The genes are TRBV21-1 and TRBJ1-2; whether TRBD1, the table's D call, matches the DNA was not checked. TRBV21-1 is a documented pseudogene. The CDR3 has 16 amino acids. The CDR3 nucleotides are TGTGCCAGCAGCAGCCGCTCACAGGAAGTTAGGGGTTTAGATTACTTC. Its protein product is CASSSRSQEVRGLDYF.

This clone was seen only a few times. The chain uses TRBV19 and TRBJ1-5; maybe TRBD1 (6 bases). Between the trimmed V and J ends, which lost 5 bases and 7 bases, there was a span of 15 bases. The CDR3 is 14 amino acids. In germline, CDR1 is LNHDA, CDR2 SQIVND (reference sequence). CDR3 amino acids: CASSLAGVRQPQHF. The CDR3 nucleotides read TGTGCCAGTAGTCTAGCAGGGGTAAGGCAGCCCCAGCATTTT.

This rearrangement joins TRBV5-8 to TRBJ1-1; possible D gene TRBD1, 6 bases. The CDR3 is 16 residues long. Trimming pared 2 bases from V and 0 bases from J, leaving 14 bases between. Germline V gives CDR1 SGHTS, CDR2 YDEGEE. The CDR3 DNA follows: TGTGCCAGCAGCTTAACCCGGACAGCTATGAACACTGAAGCTTTCTTT. Protein product: CASSLTRTAMNTEAFF.

V gene TRBV3-1 (or the pseudogene TRBV3-2) combines with J gene TRBJ1-5; a possible D gene is TRBD1 (6 bases). The germline CDR1 and CDR2 sequences are LGHDT and YNNKEL (reference sequence). The CDR3 is made up of 15 amino acids. Trimming shortened V by 3 bases and J by 7 bases, and 16 bases separated the two germline ends. The CDR3 here is CASSQGRLGAQPQHF. The CDR3 DNA is TGTGCCAGCAGCCAGGGCCGGCTGGGGGCCCAGCCCCAGCATTTT.

Regarding this clone: The sample holds other DNA sequences that translate to the same CDR3. The rearrangement joins TRBV5-1 to TRBJ2-3; D is perhaps TRBD1 (5 bases). CDR3 length equals 14 residues. Trimming stripped 0 bases from V and 3 bases from J, with 8 bases between. Germline V gives CDR1 SGHRS, CDR2 YFSETQ. The CDR3 region has the DNA TGCGCCAGCAGCTTGGGGGGCTCGACAGATACGCAGTATTTT. Translating it yields CASSLGGSTDTQYF.

V gene TRBV7-8 combines with J gene TRBJ2-1; TRBD2 matches 9 bases. The CDR3 runs to 16 residues. The V segment lost 1 base and the J segment 9 bases; nucleotides outside the gene matches: 10. CDR1 and CDR2 from the germline V gene are SGHVS and FQNEAQ. CDR3 nucleotides: TGTGCCAGCAGCTTAGGGGTTAGCGGGGGCGAAGGTGAGCAGTTCTTC. Translated, it gives CASSLGVSGGEGEQFF.

V usage is TRBV3-1 (or the pseudogene TRBV3-2) and J usage is TRBJ2-7; 7 positions agree with TRBD2. Germline V gives CDR1 LGHDT, CDR2 YNNKEL (reference sequence). The CDR3 spans 17 residues. V shed 0 bases, J shed 3 bases, and the junction held 11 bases outside the gene matches. The CDR3 is CASSQEGVGKRGYEQYF. The CDR3 nucleotides read TGTGCCAGCAGCCAAGAAGGGGTAGGGAAGCGGGGCTACGAGCAGTACTTC.

This sequence joins TRBV19 and TRBJ1-2; 7 nucleotides line up with TRBD1. The germline V gene encodes CDR1 LNHDA and CDR2 SQIVND (reference sequence). There are 15 residues in the CDR3. Trimming removed 5 bases from V and 3 bases from J; junction bases left unmatched: 9. The CDR3, as DNA: TGTGCCAGTAGTCTACGCGGGGACAGCTACTATGGCTACACCTTC. It translates to CASSLRGDSYYGYTF. The whole variable domain, remainder taken from reference TRBV19 and TRBJ1-2, is DGGITQSPKYLFRKEGQNVTLSCEQNLNHDAMYWYRQDPGQGLRLIYYSQIVNDFQKGDIAEGYSVSREKKESFPLTVTSAQKNPTAFYLCASSLRGDSYYGYTFGSGTRLTVV.

This chain connects TRBV28 to TRBJ2-7; 8 bases line up with TRBD2. The CDR3 spans 16 residues. V shed 6 bases, J shed 0 bases, and the junction held 10 bases outside the gene matches. Germline CDR1 is MDHEN and CDR2 is SYDVKM. CDR3 loop: CASRQTSASASYEQYF. Here the CDR3 DNA reads TGTGCCAGCAGGCAGACTAGCGCGTCCGCCTCCTACGAGCAGTACTTC.

This clone was seen a single time. The CDR3: CASSPGQGLQLGELFF. The DNA of the CDR3 is TGTGCCAGCAGCCCCGGACAGGGTCTACAGTTAGGGGAGCTGTTTTTT. The rearrangement joins TRBV27 to TRBJ2-2; TRBD1 matches at 8 bases. The CDR3 runs 16 residues. Germline V lookup: CDR1 MNHEY, CDR2 SMNVEV (reference sequence). The junction had 14 bases not matched to a gene; V was cut back by 6 bases and J by 8 bases.

This rearrangement joins TRBV10-3 to TRBJ1-2; the match to TRBD1 covers 10 bases. After removal of 1 base from V and 4 bases from J, the junction contained 12 bases not matched to a gene. Germline V CDR1 and CDR2: ENHRY, SYGVKD. CDR3 length: 18 residues. CDR3 sequence: CAISEFDRGPELGYGYTF. The CDR3 bases are TGTGCCATCAGTGAGTTCGACAGGGGGCCAGAGCTAGGCTATGGCTACACCTTC.

This chain links TRBV24-1 with TRBJ2-3; 14 bases are a match to TRBD2. The V gene's germline CDR1 is KGHDR and CDR2 SFDVKD. This CDR3 has 18 residues. V lost 2 bases, J lost 2 bases, and 5 bases stayed unmatched. The CDR3 bases are TGTGCCACCAGTGATTCTCAGACTAGCGGGAGGGTCACAGATACGCAGTATTTT. Translated, it gives CATSDSQTSGRVTDTQYF.

The chain carries TRBV6-1 and TRBJ1-6; D is unresolved. There are 16 residues in the CDR3. The germline CDR1 and CDR2 sequences are MNHNS and SASEGT. V was shortened by 0 bases and J by 9 bases, with 15 bases between the two germline ends. CDR3 bases: TGTGCCAGCAGTGAAGCGCAGGCCGGGAGAGGTTCACCCCTCCACTTT. Residues: CASSEAQAGRGSPLHF.

V and J are TRBV4-1 and TRBJ2-3, with D maybe TRBD1 (6 bases). This CDR3 comprises 15 residues. Germline V CDR1 and CDR2: MGHRA, YSYEKL. Between the trimmed V and J ends, which lost 0 bases and 5 bases, there was a span of 12 bases. The CDR3 region has the DNA TGCGCCAGCAGCCAAGATGGGAAAGGGGGAGATACGCAGTATTTT. This sequence encodes CASSQDGKGGDTQYF.

The chain is built from TRBV2 and TRBJ1-6, with D unresolved. This CDR3 is built from 13 residues. V lost 8 bases to trimming and J lost 7 bases, with 12 bases between them. The germline V gene encodes CDR1 SNHLY and CDR2 FYNNEI. The DNA for the CDR3 is TGTGCCAGCGAGCGGGTAGGCAATTCACCCCTCCACTTT. Amino acid sequence: CASERVGNSPLHF.